Given below is one T cell receptor (beta chain) in context. Its antigen is as yet unknown. The table came from immunoSEQ multiplex PCR; TCRdb's copy has only in-frame clones and leaves some out. The sample lists 2 million to 2.5 million clones, more than 90% occurring once. The data originate from a study of shared clonotypes between healthy human individuals. Study observations and caveats: Among donors, the sharing of clonotypes was expected to be influenced by sequencing depth.

Donors were healthy HIV-negative adults without recent acute infections or vaccinations. Caucasian adults residing in Nashville, Tennessee made up all the donors. Sequenced material: naive CD4+ T cells sorted from blood. Noted subset: CD45RA+ positively selected. The sequence derives from a man aged 18-30 years in good health.

The CDR3 bases are TGTGCCAGCAGCGTAGGGGGAAGGGCAGGTCACCACGAGCAGTACTTC. The encoded protein is CASSVGGRAGHHEQYF. The chain is built from TRBV9 and TRBJ2-7; D unresolved. CDR3 length equals 16 residues. CDR1 and CDR2 (germline): SGDLS, YYNGEE. V lost 0 bases, J lost 5 bases, and 18 bases lay in between.